This TCR beta chain was identified during a study of regulatory T cells in long-lasting Graves disease (dated by TCRdb to the early 2020s). Study-level background: Newly diagnosed Graves' disease patients had taken antithyroid drugs for less than 3 months. Patients with persistent Graves' disease were compared with patients with newly diagnosed Graves' disease using TCR sequencing and RNA sequencing of peripheral blood. The study was registered as a clinical trial and conducted in China. A total of around 35 samples were covered by TCR sequencing, comprising about 13 persistent and around 20 newly diagnosed Graves' disease patients.

In the case of this clonotype: Its target antigen remains unknown. No per-base quality is available; no much larger clone lies one base away.

The time point tag for this specimen amounts to: newly diagnosed GD, antithyroid drugs for less than 3 months. For both TCR sequencing and RNA sequencing, RNA was extracted from PBMCs using TRIzol. The diagnosis of Graves' disease was made according to American Thyroid Association guidelines. Recruitment of patients was carried out at an endocrinology department in Xi'an, China. Each patient gave approximately 10 milliliters of peripheral blood, collected in an EDTA anticoagulant tube. Ficoll Paque Plus density gradient separation was used to isolate PBMCs, and no further T cell sorting was done. RNA quality was checked with an Agilent 2100 Bioanalyzer and agarose gel, and concentration with a NanoDrop 2000. The library was made by multiplex PCR. Instrument on record: Illumina HiSeq 4000. CDR3 regions were amplified by Arm-PCR with iRepertoire HTBI primers to construct TCR beta libraries. Before sequencing, the PCR products went through gel purification. Under the source paper's analysis protocol: Gene usage analysis of CDR3 amino acid clonotypes used the 60 to 80 TRBV and some 15 TRBJ segments found across samples. COPE and FqMerger were used to merge filtered high-quality paired reads into contigs. Contigs were aligned with BLAST to IMGT TRBV, TRBD and TRBJ reference genes, and CDR3 was defined per IMGT. Highly expanded clones were defined as clonotypes with a frequency above 0.1%. Repertoire diversity was measured by Shannon entropy, and V-J evenness by the Gini coefficient. Public clonotypes were defined as clonotypes shared by more than one individual. TCRdb cleaned the public reads at Q25 with fastp, built clones with MiXCR and kept in-frame beta chains. Entries that share a CDR3 protein sequence are merged under the most common genes and DNA. None of the V and J calls come from the authors' own analysis; TCRdb made them. The sample contains around 420,000 distinct CDR3 sequences, roughly 15% of them found a single time. Jointly, the top ten make up under 9% of the sample.

The junction carries 14 bases between V and J, which are trimmed by 0 bases and 6 bases respectively. Its CDR3 holds 15 amino acids, cysteine through phenylalanine. Of the read, only the CDR3 DNA is kept; its 45 bases are in frame from base 1. Via the germline V gene, CDR1 is SGHRS and CDR2 YFSETQ. Results the study describes overall, beyond this receptor: The small sample size was acknowledged by the authors as a limitation that may reduce accuracy. Sequencing and analysis were limited to the TCR beta chain. TRBV28, TRBJ1-2 and TRBJ2-5 were preferentially used in persistent disease, while TRBV20-1 and TRBJ2-1 were favored in newly diagnosed disease. Only peripheral blood was studied, because thyroid tissue, the primary lesion, was inaccessible. Lower TCR Shannon entropy and fewer highly expanded clones were observed in persistent Graves' disease patients than in newly diagnosed patients, which suggested clonal expansion. Persistent patients shared more public clonotypes among themselves (over 2,500) than newly diagnosed patients did (approximately 970).

The data also belong to a second study, concerning T cells in Graves' hyperthyroidism and ophthalmopathy. The second paper states: Stable Graves' hyperthyroidism was defined as no progression to ophthalmopathy during 18 months of follow-up. The hyperthyroidism patients were between 18 and 65 years old and newly diagnosed, with a disease duration of less than 2 months. Patients with uncontrolled infections, other autoimmune diseases, pregnancy or lactation were excluded. Diagnoses were based on clinical symptoms, serum thyroxine and TRAb, thyroid ultrasound and orbital computed tomography. The first round of RT-PCR for the TCR CDR3 was performed with the HTBI primer set and the Qiagen OneStep RT-PCR kit. Most expanded thyroid clonotypes (frequency above 0.001) were also detected in blood, suggesting blood repertoires may reflect thyroid immune responses. Ophthalmopathy was separated from stable hyperthyroidism by a 13 V-J signature model, with just over 85% sensitivity and 81% to 82% specificity obtained in cross-validation and 80%/75% obtained in testing. In validation, progression to ophthalmopathy was predicted by the model with nearly 71% sensitivity and 72% to 80% specificity, a median of roughly six months before onset. A discovery cohort of around 98 patients, about 44 with Graves' ophthalmopathy and 57 with stable Graves' hyperthyroidism, was used to find distinguishing TCR V-J signatures. Whether ophthalmopathy could be predicted prospectively was tested in an independent validation cohort made up of roughly 19 hyperthyroidism patients plus 17 patients who later progressed to ophthalmopathy. The 90 or so discovery patients were randomly split 7:3 into training and test sets. The study also compared thyroid tissue and blood T-cell repertoires from more than five Graves' hyperthyroidism patients. Once sampling was done, hyperthyroidism patients were given methimazole at a starting dose of 30 mg daily, whereas ophthalmopathy patients were given high-dose intravenous methylprednisolone. Libraries were constructed in a second round of multiplex PCR, after which size selection and purification were carried out. Libraries were sequenced paired-end with 100 bp reads on an Illumina HiSeq2000. Raw data were processed with SOAPnuke, discarding reads with adapters, uncalled bases, mean Phred below 15, or no exact constant-primer or identifier match. High-quality paired reads were merged using COPE v1.2.5, and each unique nucleotide sequence was defined as a clonotype. Clonotypes were aligned to IMGT TRBV, TRBD and TRBJ reference segments using MiTCR v1.1. The analysis was restricted to V-J combinations with a frequency above 0.0001, which together covered just over 99% of the repertoires. The TCS score was defined as F50 (clonal expansion) divided by E x V (chaos), with BLOSUM62-based TCRdist calculated between CDR3 peptides within each V-J. Welch's t-statistics and random forest reduced roughly 540 V-J features to fewer than 15, which were used in a naive Bayes classifier (R e1071). Sample size was not statistically predetermined, and investigators were not blinded to group allocation. The paper reports TCR Vbeta CDR3 sequencing of some 140 peripheral blood samples: approximately 43 ophthalmopathy, fewer than 80 hyperthyroidism and about 17 progressor patients.

The chain links TRBV5-1 with TRBJ2-3; the D gene remains uncertain. The clonotype comes from a woman between 35 and 50 years old with Graves disease. Donor details come from another sample of the same person, matched by shared clones. Sequencing was performed on peripheral blood mononuclear cells (PBMCs), taken at new diagnosis, from a patient treated with antithyroid drugs. The encoded CDR3 is CASSLGTQRTDTQYF. Here is the DNA: TGCGCCAGCAGCTTGGGGACCCAAAGGACGGATACGCAGTATTTT.